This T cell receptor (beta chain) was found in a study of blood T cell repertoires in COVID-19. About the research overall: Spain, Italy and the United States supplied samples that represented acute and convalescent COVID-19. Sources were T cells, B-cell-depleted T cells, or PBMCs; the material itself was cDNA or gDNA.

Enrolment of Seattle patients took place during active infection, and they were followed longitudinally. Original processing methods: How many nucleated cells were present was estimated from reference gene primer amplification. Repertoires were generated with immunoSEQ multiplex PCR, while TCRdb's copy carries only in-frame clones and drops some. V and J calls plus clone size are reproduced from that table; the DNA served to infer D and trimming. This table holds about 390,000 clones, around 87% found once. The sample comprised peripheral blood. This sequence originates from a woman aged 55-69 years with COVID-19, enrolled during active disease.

CDR3 nucleotides: TGTGCCAGCACAACGGACAGGGTCGGCTACACCTTC. This sequence encodes CASTTDRVGYTF. V is TRBV7-9 and J is TRBJ1-2, with 8 bases lining up with TRBD1. V trimming: 7 bases; J trimming: 8 bases; junction bases outside the gene matches: 6. This CDR3 has 12 residues. Germline V CDR1 and CDR2: SEHNR, FQNEAQ (reference sequence).